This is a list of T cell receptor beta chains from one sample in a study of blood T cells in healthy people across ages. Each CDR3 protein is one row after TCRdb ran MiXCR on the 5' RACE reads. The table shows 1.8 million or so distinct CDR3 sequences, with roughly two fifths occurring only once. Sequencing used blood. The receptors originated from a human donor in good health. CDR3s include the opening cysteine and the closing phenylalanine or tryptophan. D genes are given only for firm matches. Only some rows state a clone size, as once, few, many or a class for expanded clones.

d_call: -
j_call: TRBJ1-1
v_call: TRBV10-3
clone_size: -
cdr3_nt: TGTGCCATCAGTCCGACCAGGGAAGGGACTGAAGCTTTCTTT
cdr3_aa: CAISPTREGTEAFF

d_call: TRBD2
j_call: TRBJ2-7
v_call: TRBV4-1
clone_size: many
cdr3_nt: TGCGCCAGCAGCCAAGCCCCGCCTCAGGGAGGGTTTTACGAGCAGTACTTC
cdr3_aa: CASSQAPPQGGFYEQYF

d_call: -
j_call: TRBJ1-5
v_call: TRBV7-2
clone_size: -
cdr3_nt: TGTGCCAGCAGCTTCACCCCCGCAGGCAATCAGCCCCAGCATTTT
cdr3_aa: CASSFTPAGNQPQHF

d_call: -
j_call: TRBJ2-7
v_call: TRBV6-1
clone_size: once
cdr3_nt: TGTGCCAGCAGGGTAGAGACAGCTTACGAGCAGTACTTC
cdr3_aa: CASRVETAYEQYF

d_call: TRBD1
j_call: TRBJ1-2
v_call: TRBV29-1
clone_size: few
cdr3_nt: TGCAGCGTTGAAGGGACAGGGGGGCAAGGTGGCTACACCTTC
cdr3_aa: CSVEGTGGQGGYTF

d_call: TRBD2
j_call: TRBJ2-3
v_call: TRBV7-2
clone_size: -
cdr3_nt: TGTGCCAGCAGCCAGCAGCGGGGGGAAATAGATACGCAGTATTTT
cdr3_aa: CASSQQRGEIDTQYF

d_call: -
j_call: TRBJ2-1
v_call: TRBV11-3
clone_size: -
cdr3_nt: TGCGCCAGCAGCTTAGTATCGGGGGCCAGCTCCTACAATGAGCAGTTCTTC
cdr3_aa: CASSLVSGASSYNEQFF

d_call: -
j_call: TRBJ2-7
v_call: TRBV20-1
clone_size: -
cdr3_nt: TGCAGTGCTAGTCTTTCGAGGGCCAGCTCCTACGAGCAGTACTTC
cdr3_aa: CSASLSRASSYEQYF

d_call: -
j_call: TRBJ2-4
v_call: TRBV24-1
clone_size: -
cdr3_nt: TGTGCCACCATGGGGTTCCAGGGTAGTGCTGAGCAGTACTTC
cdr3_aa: CATMGFQGSAEQYF

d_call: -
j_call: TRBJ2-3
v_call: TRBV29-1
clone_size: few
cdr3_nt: TGCAGCGTCGACAGCGGCGTCACAGATACGCAGTATTTT
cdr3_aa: CSVDSGVTDTQYF

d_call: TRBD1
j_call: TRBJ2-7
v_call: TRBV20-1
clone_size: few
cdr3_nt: TGCAGTGCTGGTCGTGCCCCGGGACAGATGGGCGAGCAGTACTTC
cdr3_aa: CSAGRAPGQMGEQYF

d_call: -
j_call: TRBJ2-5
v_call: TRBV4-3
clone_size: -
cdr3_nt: TGCGCCAGCAGCCAAGAAAGGCGGGATCAAGAGACCCAGTACTTC
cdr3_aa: CASSQERRDQETQYF

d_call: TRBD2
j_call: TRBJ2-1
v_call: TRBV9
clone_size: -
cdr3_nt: TGTGCCAGCGCTGGAGCGGGGGCCCGTAATGAGCAGTTCTTC
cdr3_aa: CASAGAGARNEQFF

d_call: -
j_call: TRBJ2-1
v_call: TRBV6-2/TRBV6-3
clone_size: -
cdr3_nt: TGTGCCAGCAGTTACACTAGGGGGGGCTTTGAGCAGTTCTTC
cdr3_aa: CASSYTRGGFEQFF

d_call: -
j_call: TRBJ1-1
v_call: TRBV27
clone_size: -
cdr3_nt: TGTGCCAGCAGCCAGTGGGGGAGCGCTGAAGCTTTCTTT
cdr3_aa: CASSQWGSAEAFF

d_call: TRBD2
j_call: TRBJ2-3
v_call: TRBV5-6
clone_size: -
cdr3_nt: TGTGCCAGCAGCTTGGATCTAGCGGGGGTTCATTCAGATACGCAGTATTTT
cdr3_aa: CASSLDLAGVHSDTQYF

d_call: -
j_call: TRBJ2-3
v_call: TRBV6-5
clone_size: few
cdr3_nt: TGTGCCAGCAGTAGGGGGATCACAGATACGCAGTATTTT
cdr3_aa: CASSRGITDTQYF